These T cell receptor beta chains were read from a single sample in a study of identifying expanded T cells in peripheral blood. Clones were read by immunoSEQ multiplex PCR, and TCRdb kept only the in-frame ones, dropping some. The sample includes 97,000 or so clones, 88% seen only once; the top ten take 13% to 15%. The sequencing input was blood. These TCRs come from a person between 18 and 75 years old in good health. Each CDR3 is given with its conserved first and last residue. The D gene is left open where the match is weak. Clone size is stated in some rows and not others, as once, few, many or a class when expanded.

d_gene: -; v_gene: TRBV29-1; j_gene: TRBJ2-6; abundance: -; CDR3nt: TGCAGCGTTGGGCCACGGATGGGGAGCTCTGGGGCCAACGTCCTGACTTTC; CDR3aa: CSVGPRMGSSGANVLTF
d_gene: -; v_gene: TRBV5-4; j_gene: TRBJ2-1; abundance: -; CDR3nt: TGTGCCAGCAGGCCCTCGGGAAACAATGAGCAGTTCTTC; CDR3aa: CASRPSGNNEQFF
d_gene: -; v_gene: TRBV7-2; j_gene: TRBJ2-7; abundance: -; CDR3nt: TGTGCCAGCAGCTCTCAGGGGTCGACGAGCGAGCAGTACTTC; CDR3aa: CASSSQGSTSEQYF
d_gene: -; v_gene: TRBV30; j_gene: TRBJ2-5; abundance: -; CDR3nt: TGTGCCTGGAGTGTACTGGCCAAAGAGACCCAGTACTTC; CDR3aa: CAWSVLAKETQYF
d_gene: TRBD1; v_gene: TRBV30; j_gene: TRBJ1-2; abundance: -; CDR3nt: TGTGCCTGGAGTGGACAGGGACGCGGCTACACCTTC; CDR3aa: CAWSGQGRGYTF
d_gene: -; v_gene: TRBV4-1; j_gene: TRBJ1-5; abundance: -; CDR3nt: TGCGCCAGCAGCCAAGATCAGGAGGGAATGCAGCCCCAGCATTTT; CDR3aa: CASSQDQEGMQPQHF
d_gene: -; v_gene: TRBV5-6; j_gene: TRBJ2-3; abundance: -; CDR3nt: TGTGCCAGCAGCCCTAGCACAGATACGCAGTATTTT; CDR3aa: CASSPSTDTQYF
d_gene: -; v_gene: TRBV4-1; j_gene: TRBJ2-7; abundance: -; CDR3nt: TGCGCCAGCAGCCAAGATATAGTGGAGAGCTCCTACGAGCAGTACTTC; CDR3aa: CASSQDIVESSYEQYF
d_gene: TRBD2; v_gene: TRBV12-5; j_gene: TRBJ2-1; abundance: -; CDR3nt: TGTGCTAGTGGTCCCGGGACTAGTGGACGTGAGCAGTTCTTC; CDR3aa: CASGPGTSGREQFF
d_gene: -; v_gene: TRBV18; j_gene: TRBJ2-3; abundance: -; CDR3nt: TGTGCCAGCTCACCCAGAAGGGCGGCCACAGTCACAGATACGCAGTATTTT; CDR3aa: CASSPRRAATVTDTQYF
d_gene: -; v_gene: TRBV19; j_gene: TRBJ1-4; abundance: -; CDR3nt: TGTGCCAGTAGTACTTCTTGGGAGGCTAATGAAAAACTGTTTTTT; CDR3aa: CASSTSWEANEKLFF
d_gene: TRBD1; v_gene: TRBV27; j_gene: TRBJ2-7; abundance: -; CDR3nt: TGTGCCAGCAGTTCCCCGGGACAGGGTGAAGAGCAGTACTTC; CDR3aa: CASSSPGQGEEQYF
d_gene: TRBD1; v_gene: TRBV6-6; j_gene: TRBJ2-1; abundance: -; CDR3nt: TGTGCCAGCAGGCTACAGGGGGATGAGCAGTTCTTC; CDR3aa: CASRLQGDEQFF
d_gene: -; v_gene: TRBV29-1; j_gene: TRBJ2-1; abundance: -; CDR3nt: TGCAGCGTTGACGACAGCCAATCTTACAATGAGCAGTTCTTC; CDR3aa: CSVDDSQSYNEQFF
d_gene: -; v_gene: TRBV28; j_gene: TRBJ1-1; abundance: -; CDR3nt: TGTGCCAGCAGATTATTCTCCTACAGGGTCACTGAAGCTTTCTTT; CDR3aa: CASRLFSYRVTEAFF
d_gene: -; v_gene: TRBV6-5; j_gene: TRBJ1-1; abundance: -; CDR3nt: TGTGCCAGCAGTTACGGGGGTTCCGTAACAACTGAAGCTTTCTTT; CDR3aa: CASSYGGSVTTEAFF
d_gene: TRBD1; v_gene: TRBV2; j_gene: TRBJ1-3; abundance: -; CDR3nt: TGTGCCAGCAGGATGGACAGGGCTGGAAACACCATATATTTT; CDR3aa: CASRMDRAGNTIYF
d_gene: -; v_gene: TRBV19; j_gene: TRBJ1-1; abundance: once; CDR3nt: TGTGCCAGTATCGCGGGGGGAGGGACCAACACTGAAGCTTTCTTT; CDR3aa: CASIAGGGTNTEAFF
d_gene: -; v_gene: TRBV5-1; j_gene: TRBJ2-1; abundance: -; CDR3nt: TGCGCCAGCAGCCCTCTACAGGTAATAGAAGGGTCTAGTGAGCAGTTCTTC; CDR3aa: CASSPLQVIEGSSEQFF
d_gene: -; v_gene: TRBV5-1; j_gene: TRBJ2-2; abundance: -; CDR3nt: TGCGCCAGCAGCACGGGGTCGAACACCGGGGAGCTGTTTTTT; CDR3aa: CASSTGSNTGELFF
d_gene: -; v_gene: TRBV18; j_gene: TRBJ2-7; abundance: -; CDR3nt: TGTGCCAGCTCACCCCGGGCAATAAACTACGAGCAGTACTTC; CDR3aa: CASSPRAINYEQYF
d_gene: -; v_gene: TRBV7-6; j_gene: TRBJ2-7; abundance: few; CDR3nt: TGTGCCAGCAGCTTGGTCGTTTACGAGCAGTACTTC; CDR3aa: CASSLVVYEQYF
d_gene: TRBD2; v_gene: TRBV7-9; j_gene: TRBJ2-1; abundance: -; CDR3nt: TGTGCCAGCAGCTTACTGGGAGGGAATGAGCAGTTCTTC; CDR3aa: CASSLLGGNEQFF
d_gene: -; v_gene: TRBV5-1; j_gene: TRBJ1-1; abundance: -; CDR3nt: TGCGCCAGCAGCTTAGGCGGCATAATGAACACTGAAGCTTTCTTT; CDR3aa: CASSLGGIMNTEAFF
d_gene: -; v_gene: TRBV4-2; j_gene: TRBJ1-2; abundance: -; CDR3nt: TGTGCCAGCAGCCAAGCCCCAGAGGTTACTAACTATGGCTACACCTTC; CDR3aa: CASSQAPEVTNYGYTF
d_gene: -; v_gene: TRBV9; j_gene: TRBJ1-1; abundance: -; CDR3nt: TGTGCCAGCAGCGCCCAGGGTTTCGGGAACACTGAAGCTTTCTTT; CDR3aa: CASSAQGFGNTEAFF
d_gene: -; v_gene: TRBV11-2; j_gene: TRBJ2-7; abundance: medium-sized; CDR3nt: TGTGCCAGCAGCTTAGGGGGCAGCTCCTACGAGCAGTACTTC; CDR3aa: CASSLGGSSYEQYF
d_gene: -; v_gene: TRBV30; j_gene: TRBJ1-3; abundance: -; CDR3nt: TGTGGGACGGGGAACTCTGGAAACACCATATATTTT; CDR3aa: CGTGNSGNTIYF
d_gene: -; v_gene: TRBV9; j_gene: TRBJ1-2; abundance: -; CDR3nt: TGTGCCAGCAGCGTAGAAAGGGCACGGTATGGCTACACCTTC; CDR3aa: CASSVERARYGYTF
d_gene: -; v_gene: TRBV6-4; j_gene: TRBJ2-3; abundance: -; CDR3nt: TGTGCCAGCAGTGACGATCGAGCGGTGGGCACAGATACGCAGTATTTT; CDR3aa: CASSDDRAVGTDTQYF
d_gene: TRBD1; v_gene: TRBV7-6; j_gene: TRBJ1-6; abundance: -; CDR3nt: TGTGCCAGCAGCCCCCGTACAGGGGATTCACCCCTCCACTTT; CDR3aa: CASSPRTGDSPLHF
d_gene: -; v_gene: TRBV7-2; j_gene: TRBJ1-1; abundance: -; CDR3nt: TGTGCCAGCAGCTTCCGTGGGGGTGGGAACACTGAAGCTTTCTTT; CDR3aa: CASSFRGGGNTEAFF
d_gene: TRBD2; v_gene: TRBV5-1; j_gene: TRBJ2-3; abundance: many; CDR3nt: TGCGCCAGCAGCTCACGGGGGGTGATGGATACGCAGTATTTT; CDR3aa: CASSSRGVMDTQYF
d_gene: -; v_gene: TRBV19; j_gene: TRBJ1-1; abundance: -; CDR3nt: TGTGCCAGTAGTACCTCGGGCTCGATGAACACTGAAGCTTTCTTT; CDR3aa: CASSTSGSMNTEAFF
d_gene: -; v_gene: TRBV7-8; j_gene: TRBJ1-1; abundance: few; CDR3nt: TGTGCCAGCAGCCCGTTAGGGGAGGTAATCACTGAAGCTTTCTTT; CDR3aa: CASSPLGEVITEAFF
d_gene: TRBD1; v_gene: TRBV4-1; j_gene: TRBJ2-7; abundance: -; CDR3nt: TGCGCCAGCAGCCAAGAGGGCCCTCTACAGGGGGCCTACGAGCAGTACTTC; CDR3aa: CASSQEGPLQGAYEQYF
d_gene: -; v_gene: TRBV5-4; j_gene: TRBJ2-2; abundance: -; CDR3nt: TGTGCCAGCAGCAGAGGAGGGGGGTTAGGCACCGGGGAGCTGTTTTTT; CDR3aa: CASSRGGGLGTGELFF
d_gene: -; v_gene: TRBV6-6; j_gene: TRBJ2-7; abundance: -; CDR3nt: TGTGCCAGCACCACGCTTCCTCGAACCGAGCAGTACTTC; CDR3aa: CASTTLPRTEQYF
d_gene: TRBD1; v_gene: TRBV18; j_gene: TRBJ2-7; abundance: -; CDR3nt: TGTGCCAGCTCACACGGACAGGGGTCCTACGAGCAGTACTTC; CDR3aa: CASSHGQGSYEQYF
d_gene: TRBD2; v_gene: TRBV7-9; j_gene: TRBJ2-3; abundance: -; CDR3nt: TGTGCCAGCACCATAGCGGGCGTCACAGATACGCAGTATTTT; CDR3aa: CASTIAGVTDTQYF
d_gene: TRBD1; v_gene: TRBV29-1; j_gene: TRBJ1-3; abundance: -; CDR3nt: TGCAGCGGCAGGACAGGGGCTTCTGGAAACACCATATATTTT; CDR3aa: CSGRTGASGNTIYF
d_gene: TRBD1; v_gene: TRBV18; j_gene: TRBJ2-4; abundance: -; CDR3nt: TGTGCCAGCTCACTTTCGACAGGGGGCGCGGAAAGGCAGTACTTC; CDR3aa: CASSLSTGGAERQYF
d_gene: TRBD1; v_gene: TRBV6-1; j_gene: TRBJ2-1; abundance: -; CDR3nt: TGTGCCAGCAGTGAACTGAGACAGGGGGGGAATGAGCAGTTCTTC; CDR3aa: CASSELRQGGNEQFF
d_gene: TRBD1; v_gene: TRBV29-1; j_gene: TRBJ1-2; abundance: once; CDR3nt: TGCAGCGTTATAAGAGGGGGCAACTATGGCTACACCTTC; CDR3aa: CSVIRGGNYGYTF
d_gene: -; v_gene: TRBV11-2; j_gene: TRBJ1-6; abundance: -; CDR3nt: TGTGCCAGCAGCTTAACTGGCCAAGCGAATTCACCCCTCCACTTT; CDR3aa: CASSLTGQANSPLHF
d_gene: -; v_gene: TRBV7-3; j_gene: TRBJ1-5; abundance: -; CDR3nt: TGTGCCAGCAGCCTAGATGAGGGTCAGCCCCAGCATTTT; CDR3aa: CASSLDEGQPQHF
d_gene: -; v_gene: TRBV7-9; j_gene: TRBJ1-6; abundance: -; CDR3nt: TGTGCCAGCAGCCGAGGGACGGCGAATTCACCCCTCCACTTT; CDR3aa: CASSRGTANSPLHF
d_gene: TRBD2; v_gene: TRBV28; j_gene: TRBJ2-7; abundance: -; CDR3nt: TGTGCCAGCACCTCTAGCGGGCCTGCCTACGAGCAGTACTTC; CDR3aa: CASTSSGPAYEQYF
d_gene: -; v_gene: TRBV7-2; j_gene: TRBJ2-1; abundance: -; CDR3nt: TGTGCCAGCAGCCCACGGGACCGTCGAGGCGGTGAGCAGTTCTTC; CDR3aa: CASSPRDRRGGEQFF
d_gene: TRBD2; v_gene: TRBV5-1; j_gene: TRBJ2-1; abundance: -; CDR3nt: TGCGCCAGCAGCTTCGGGACTAGCGTGGATGAGCAGTTCTTC; CDR3aa: CASSFGTSVDEQFF
d_gene: -; v_gene: TRBV12-2; j_gene: TRBJ2-3; abundance: -; CDR3nt: TGTGCAAGTCGGTCACCGCGGGCCACAGATACGCAGTATTTT; CDR3aa: CASRSPRATDTQYF
d_gene: TRBD2; v_gene: TRBV28; j_gene: TRBJ2-5; abundance: -; CDR3nt: TGTGCCAGCAGTTTATTGGGACTAGCGGGAGCGGAGACCCAGTACTTC; CDR3aa: CASSLLGLAGAETQYF
d_gene: TRBD1; v_gene: TRBV2; j_gene: TRBJ2-7; abundance: -; CDR3nt: TGTGCCAGCAGTGGGGGACAGTTTCCCTACGAGCAGTACTTC; CDR3aa: CASSGGQFPYEQYF
d_gene: -; v_gene: TRBV4-2; j_gene: TRBJ1-1; abundance: -; CDR3nt: TGTGCCAGCAGCCAAGATCAAGTAGGGACCACTGAAGCTTTCTTT; CDR3aa: CASSQDQVGTTEAFF
d_gene: -; v_gene: TRBV25-1; j_gene: TRBJ1-1; abundance: few; CDR3nt: TGTGCCAGCAGTTCCCGGTGGGAATCAGAAGCTTTCTTT; CDR3aa: CASSSRWESEAFF